This T cell receptor beta chain was sequenced for a study of T-cell memory formation after mild COVID-19. Turning to the study itself: The study found TCR clusters largely donor specific.

With regard to this clonotype: What it binds is unknown.

Using its own MiXCR run on the 5' RACE reads, TCRdb lists one record per CDR3 protein. Of hundreds of thousands of distinct CDR3 sequences listed, more than 15% are singletons. The ends were cut back, 7 bases at V and 7 bases at J, with 11 bases in the middle. The germline V gene has CDR1 MNHNY and CDR2 SVGAGI (reference sequence). The CDR3 totals 12 residues. Study-wide points: CM and EM subsets held most contracting CD4+ clones; EMRA held CD8+ ones.

Sample: PBMCs or a T cell subset sorted from them (not recorded which). The receptor's source is an adult woman who had mild COVID-19 (a few samples of this study predate the infection). Cell type and time point are not known. The chain is built from TRBV6-6 and TRBJ2-1; the D is unclear. The DNA of the CDR3 is TGTGCCAGCATCACGGTAATGAATGAGCAGTTCTTC. It encodes CASITVMNEQFF.